These 23 T cell receptor beta chains share one sample of origin, sequenced in a study of multiple sclerosis patients with progressive multifocal leukoencephalopathy. Stated time point: time of PML onset. Libraries were prepared by immunoSEQ multiplex PCR; TCRdb keeps only in-frame clonotypes and omits some of them. The sample has some 28,000 clones, approximately 85% seen once; the top ten hold 9.5% to 15%. This specimen consisted of PBMCs, obtained from a patient treated with natalizumab. All receptors derive from a woman aged 25 to 39 with progressive multifocal leukoencephalopathy.

The V gene is TRBV11-2, the J gene TRBJ2-3; D is undetermined. V was shortened by 0 bases and J by 5 bases, with 9 bases between the two germline ends. Germline V gives CDR1 SGHAT, CDR2 FQNNGV. The CDR3 extends over 14 amino acids. The CDR3 nucleotides read TGTGCCAGCAGCTTAGATAGATCTGTAGATACGCAGTATTTT. Its translation is CASSLDRSVDTQYF.

This chain links TRBV5-1 with TRBJ2-5; tentative D call: TRBD2 (5 bases). There are 16 residues in the CDR3. V lost 7 bases and J lost 0, with 19 bases in between. Germline V gene data show CDR1 as SGHRS and CDR2 as YFSETQ. In DNA form, the CDR3 reads TGCGCCAGCTCCCGCGGCTCAACTAGAAACCAAGAGACCCAGTACTTC. Its translation is CASSRGSTRNQETQYF.

This clone came up once. This chain uses TRBV6-1 with TRBJ1-1; D ambiguous. CDR1 and CDR2 (germline): MNHNS, SASEGT. CDR3 size: 13 residues. V gave up 7 bases and J gave up 5 bases, with 14 bases separating them. CDR3: CASTAEAWTEAFF. CDR3 DNA: TGTGCCAGCACCGCGGAAGCCTGGACTGAAGCTTTCTTT.

The V gene is TRBV29-1, the J gene TRBJ2-3, with D possibly matching TRBD2 (5 bases). V shed 6 bases and J shed 2 bases, with 15 bases lying between them. The CDR3 loop spans 14 amino acids. CDR1 and CDR2 from the germline V gene are SQVTM and ANQGSEA. The CDR3 region has the DNA TGCAGCGTCCCAACTAGGTTGGCCACAGATACGCAGTATTTT. Translating gives CSVPTRLATDTQYF.

The chain joins TRBV5-1 to TRBJ2-3; D may be TRBD1 or TRBD2 (6 bases each). The CDR3 has 16 amino acids. The V gene lost 0 bases and the J gene lost 1 base, with 12 bases spanning the gap. The germline V gene encodes CDR1 SGHRS and CDR2 YFSETQ. The CDR3 reads CASSLATGAGTDTQYF. In nucleotides, the CDR3 is TGCGCCAGCAGCTTGGCCACGGGGGCGGGCACAGATACGCAGTATTTT. Full variable domain (outside the CDR3, taken from reference TRBV5-1 and TRBJ2-3): KAGVTQTPRYLIKTRGQQVTLSCSPISGHRSVSWYQQTPGQGLQFLFEYFSETQRNKGNFPGRFSGRQFSNSRSEMNVSTLELGDSALYLCASSLATGAGTDTQYFGPGTRLTVL.

The gene calls are TRBV4-3 and TRBJ2-3; the match to TRBD2 covers 10 bases. The trim removed 4 bases at V and 3 bases at J, leaving 4 bases unmatched. CDR1 LGHNA and CDR2 YSLEER come from the germline V gene. This CDR3 region has 15 residues. The CDR3 coding sequence is TGCGCCAGCAGCCCCGATAGCGGGAGGACAGATACGCAGTATTTT. Residues: CASSPDSGRTDTQYF.

The chain has TRBV21-1 and TRBJ2-5; TRBD1 is the table's D call, not checked against the DNA. TRBV21-1 is a pseudogene locus. The CDR3 is made up of 11 amino acids. As DNA, the CDR3 is TGTGCCAGGACAGGAGCAGAGACCCAGTACTTC. Translating gives CARTGAETQYF.

The chain recombines TRBV2 with TRBJ1-5; D is undetermined. CDR3 size: 13 residues. Germline V gene lookup returns CDR1 SNHLY and CDR2 FYNNEI. V was clipped by 7 bases and J by 7 bases, with 14 bases between them. The CDR3 sequence is CASNSEVRQPQHF. In DNA form, the CDR3 reads TGTGCCAGCAATTCGGAGGTCCGACAGCCCCAGCATTTT.

CDR3 DNA: TGTGCCAGCAGCTTCCGGGACCTGGGCTCCTACGAGCAGTACTTC. Translating gives CASSFRDLGSYEQYF. V gene TRBV7-9 combines with J gene TRBJ2-7, with D possibly being TRBD1 or TRBD2 (5 bases each). Germline CDR1 SEHNR, CDR2 FQNEAQ (reference sequence). Trimming pared 3 bases from V and 0 bases from J, leaving 12 bases between. CDR3 size: 15 residues.

The gene calls are TRBV5-1 and TRBJ2-3, with D unclear. Germline CDR1 is SGHRS and CDR2 is YFSETQ. V lost 4 bases and J lost 3, with 12 bases in between. This CDR3 has 14 amino acids. The CDR3 bases are TGCGCCAGCAGCCCGCAGGCCCAAACAGATACGCAGTATTTT. Translated: CASSPQAQTDTQYF.

The J gene is TRBJ2-2, the V gene TRBV9, with unresolved D. Trimming took 0 bases from V and 6 from J, leaving 6 bases between them. The V gene's germline CDR1 is SGDLS and CDR2 YYNGEE. CDR3 length: 13 amino acids. CDR3 DNA: TGTGCCAGCAGCGTAGACGGTGCCGGGGAGCTGTTTTTT. Translating gives CASSVDGAGELFF.

The rearrangement joins TRBV18 to TRBJ1-1; D is unclear. The CDR3 extends over 14 amino acids. Between the trimmed V and J ends, which lost 3 bases and 2 bases, there was a span of 10 bases. Germline values: CDR1 KGHSH, CDR2 LQKENI. The chain's CDR3 is CASSPNIDNTEAFF. CDR3 in DNA: TGTGCCAGCTCACCGAATATAGACAACACTGAAGCTTTCTTT.

The V call is TRBV10-3, the J call TRBJ2-7, with 8 bases identical to TRBD1. V trimming: 10 bases; J trimming: 1 base; junction bases outside the gene matches: 6. From germline, CDR1 is ENHRY and CDR2 SYGVKD. The CDR3 sequence is 13 residues long. CDR3 protein: CATLDRESYEQYF. The CDR3 coding sequence is TGTGCCACGCTGGACAGGGAGTCCTACGAGCAGTACTTC.

The chain combines TRBV2 with TRBJ2-1; no clear D gene. Germline-derived CDR1 and CDR2 are SNHLY and FYNNEI. V was cut by 4 bases and J by 5 bases, with 9 bases left in between. The CDR3 is 13 residues long. The CDR3 coding sequence is TGTGCCAGCAGTGTCACTTTTGACAATGAGCAGTTCTTC. Protein: CASSVTFDNEQFF.

The chain couples TRBV27 to TRBJ2-1; 10 positions match TRBD2. The CDR3 sequence is 18 residues long. Germline CDR1 MNHEY, CDR2 SMNVEV (reference sequence). J lost 6 bases, V lost 6 bases, and 17 bases had no gene match. This CDR3 reads CASSLFGVAGGRPNEQFF. The CDR3, as DNA: TGTGCCAGCAGCCTATTTGGAGTAGCGGGGGGACGACCCAATGAGCAGTTCTTC.

The V call is TRBV5-5, the J call TRBJ2-1, with unresolved D. The ends were cut back, 3 bases at V and 3 bases at J, with 7 bases in the middle. Germline assignment: CDR1 SGHKS and CDR2 YYEKEE (reference sequence). The CDR3 consists of 13 residues. As DNA, the CDR3 is TGTGCCAGCAGCTCAGAAAACTACAATGAGCAGTTCTTC. Translation: CASSSENYNEQFF.

The V gene is TRBV11-1, the J gene TRBJ2-7; 9 bases are shared with TRBD1. CDR1 and CDR2 (germline): SGHAT, FQDESV (reference sequence). Trimming cost V 0 bases and J 5 bases; bases outside gene matches: 5. This CDR3 has 15 residues. The CDR3 coding sequence is TGTGCCAGCAGCTTAGCTGGGACAGGGATGAACGAGCAGTACTTC. Translating it yields CASSLAGTGMNEQYF.

CDR3 sequence: CASSSTRGADEKLFF. DNA of the CDR3: TGCGCCAGCAGCTCTACACGGGGGGCTGACGAAAAACTGTTTTTT. The chain combines TRBV4-1 with TRBJ1-4; a possible D gene is TRBD1 (6 bases). This CDR3 region has 15 residues. Germline V lookup: CDR1 MGHRA, CDR2 YSYEKL. The V and J ends lost 5 bases and 8 bases respectively, with 18 bases between them.

The genes are TRBV11-2 and TRBJ2-2; 8 nucleotides match TRBD1. J lost 0 bases, V lost 5 bases, and 2 bases had no gene match. The CDR3 has 15 residues. From germline, CDR1 is SGHAT and CDR2 FQNNGV. In DNA form, the CDR3 reads TGTGCCAGCAGCCAGGGACAGGCGAACACCGGGGAGCTGTTTTTT. The encoded protein is CASSQGQANTGELFF. The full variable domain, with the rest looked up from reference TRBV11-2 and TRBJ2-2, is EAGVAQSPRYKIIEKRQSVAFWCNPISGHATLYWYQQILGQGPKLLIQFQNNGVVDDSQLPKDRFSAERLKGVDSTLKIQPAKLEDSAVYLCASSQGQANTGELFFGEGSRLTVL.

The gene calls are TRBV5-4 and TRBJ2-3; D possibly corresponds to TRBD2 (5 bases). This CDR3 region has 13 residues. Trimming stripped 9 bases from V and 2 bases from J, with 13 bases between. Per germline, CDR1 SGHNT and CDR2 YYREEE (reference sequence). CDR3 in amino acids: CATTPLVTDTQYF. DNA of the CDR3: TGTGCCACCACCCCACTAGTCACAGATACGCAGTATTTT.

The chain recombines TRBV2 with TRBJ2-2, with TRBD2 matching 13 bases. The CDR3 extends over 15 amino acids. Trimming removed 5 bases from V and 8 bases from J; junction bases left unmatched: 5. Per the germline V gene, CDR1 is SNHLY and CDR2 is FYNNEI. The chain's CDR3 is CASSWTSGSSGELFF. In DNA form, the CDR3 reads TGTGCCAGCAGTTGGACTAGCGGGAGTTCAGGGGAGCTGTTTTTT. Together with reference TRBV2 and TRBJ2-2, the CDR3 gives the full variable domain: EPEVTQTPSHQVTQMGQEVILRCVPISNHLYFYWYRQILGQKVEFLVSFYNNEISEKSEIFDDQFSVERPDGSNFTLKIRSTKLEDSAMYFCASSWTSGSSGELFFGEGSRLTVL.

This clone was recorded once. The chain has TRBV5-6 and TRBJ2-5; D not certain. The tail of the sequence fits TRBJ2-7 better, so the J call may be wrong. The germline CDR1 and CDR2 sequences are SGHDT and YYEEEE. The CDR3 totals 15 residues. In nucleotides, the CDR3 is TGTGCCAGCAGCTTGTGGGGTGCCTACTACTACGAGCAGTACTTC. This encodes CASSLWGAYYYEQYF.

The chain recombines TRBV11-1 with TRBJ2-2; D possibly corresponds to TRBD1 (6 bases). Per germline, CDR1 SGHAT and CDR2 FQDESV (reference sequence). Trimming took off 2 bases at V and 1 base at J, with 20 bases between the two ends. The CDR3 runs 19 residues. Written as DNA, the CDR3 is TGTGCCAGCAGCTTAAGACGGGGTCTTAGGGACAAGAACACCGGGGAGCTGTTTTTT. Its translation is CASSLRRGLRDKNTGELFF.